This is a list of T cell receptor beta chains from one sample in a study of regulatory T cells in long-lasting Graves disease. TCRdb reanalysed the multiplex PCR reads using MiXCR and keeps one entry per CDR3 protein. The sample shows 350,000 to 450,000 distinct CDR3 sequences, 10% to 15% of them seen only once. The same sample was also studied in work on T cells in Graves' hyperthyroidism and ophthalmopathy.

This specimen was peripheral blood mononuclear cells (PBMCs), taken at new diagnosis, from a patient treated with antithyroid drugs. The receptors stem from a young woman with Graves disease. Both conserved end residues are part of each CDR3. Fields, in order: CDR3 length, V gene, CDR3 protein.

cdr3_length: 14; v_call: TRBV30; cdr3_aa: CAWSVGGGIDTQYF
cdr3_length: 19; v_call: TRBV27; cdr3_aa: CASSLSGIGGGPRIYGYTF
cdr3_length: 16; v_call: TRBV27; cdr3_aa: CASSLSLAGATDTQYF
cdr3_length: 14; v_call: TRBV4-1; cdr3_aa: CASSQHHLNQPQHF
cdr3_length: 16; v_call: TRBV30; cdr3_aa: CAWSTGGTSFSYEQYF
cdr3_length: 17; v_call: TRBV7-2; cdr3_aa: CASSLVGFLGTQETQYF
cdr3_length: 15; v_call: TRBV10-3; cdr3_aa: CAISESESWADTQYF
cdr3_length: 14; v_call: TRBV12-3/TRBV12-4; cdr3_aa: CASSASGSGETQYF
cdr3_length: 20; v_call: TRBV4-3; cdr3_aa: CASSQEWGAYRGPNTGELFF
cdr3_length: 13; v_call: TRBV5-1; cdr3_aa: CASSLSLHNEQFF
cdr3_length: 17; v_call: TRBV4-3; cdr3_aa: CASSQRQRTSGQETQYF
cdr3_length: 15; v_call: TRBV19; cdr3_aa: CASSIGRGRRETQYF
cdr3_length: 13; v_call: TRBV27; cdr3_aa: CASSFNRGHEQYF
cdr3_length: 16; v_call: TRBV15; cdr3_aa: CATSRDSYRVGTEAFF
cdr3_length: 17; v_call: TRBV28; cdr3_aa: CASRKPGQGPGTDTQYF
cdr3_length: 14; v_call: TRBV30; cdr3_aa: CAWTRGQMNTEAFF